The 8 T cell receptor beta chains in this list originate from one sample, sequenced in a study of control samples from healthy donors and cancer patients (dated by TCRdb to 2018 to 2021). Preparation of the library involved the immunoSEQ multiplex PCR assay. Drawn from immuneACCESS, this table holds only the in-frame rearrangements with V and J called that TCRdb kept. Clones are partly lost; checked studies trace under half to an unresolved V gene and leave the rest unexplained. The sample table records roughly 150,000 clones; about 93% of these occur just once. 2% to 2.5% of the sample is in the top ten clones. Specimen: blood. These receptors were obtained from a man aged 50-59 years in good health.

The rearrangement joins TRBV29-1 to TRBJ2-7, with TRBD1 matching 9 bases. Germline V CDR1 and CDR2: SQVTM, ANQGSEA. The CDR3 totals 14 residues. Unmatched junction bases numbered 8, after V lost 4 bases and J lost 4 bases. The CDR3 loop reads CSVAPGQGLYEQYF. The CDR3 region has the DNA TGCAGCGTTGCGCCGGGACAGGGACTATACGAGCAGTACTTC.

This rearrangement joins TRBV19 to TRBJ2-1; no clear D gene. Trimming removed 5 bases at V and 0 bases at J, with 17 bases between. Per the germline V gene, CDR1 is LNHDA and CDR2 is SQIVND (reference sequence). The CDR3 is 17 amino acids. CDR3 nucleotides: TGTGCCAGTAGTGCAACCCGACTGTCTAGCTCCTACAATGAGCAGTTCTTC. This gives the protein CASSATRLSSSYNEQFF.

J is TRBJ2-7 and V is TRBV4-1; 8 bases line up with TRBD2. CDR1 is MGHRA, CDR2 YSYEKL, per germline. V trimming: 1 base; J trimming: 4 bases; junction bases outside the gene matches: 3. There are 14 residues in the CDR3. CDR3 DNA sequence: TGCGCCAGCAGCCAAGTTAGCGGGGAGTACGAGCAGTACTTC. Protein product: CASSQVSGEYEQYF.

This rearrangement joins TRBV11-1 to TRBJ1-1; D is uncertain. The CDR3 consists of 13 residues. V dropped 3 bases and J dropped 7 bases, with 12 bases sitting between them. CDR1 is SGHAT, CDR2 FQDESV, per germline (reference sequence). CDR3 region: CASSFVRGLEAFF. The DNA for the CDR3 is TGTGCCAGCAGCTTCGTACGTGGGCTTGAAGCTTTCTTT. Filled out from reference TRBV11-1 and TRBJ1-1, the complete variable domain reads EAEVAQSPRYKITEKSQAVAFWCDPISGHATLYWYRQILGQGPELLVQFQDESVVDDSQLPKDRFSAERLKGVDSTLKIQPAELGDSAMYLCASSFVRGLEAFFGQGTRLTVV.

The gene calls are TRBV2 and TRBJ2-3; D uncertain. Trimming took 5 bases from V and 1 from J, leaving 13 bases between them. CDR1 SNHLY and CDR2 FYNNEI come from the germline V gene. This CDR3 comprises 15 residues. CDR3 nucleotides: TGTGCCAGCAGTCAGACACCTTTAGGCACAGATACGCAGTATTTT. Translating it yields CASSQTPLGTDTQYF.

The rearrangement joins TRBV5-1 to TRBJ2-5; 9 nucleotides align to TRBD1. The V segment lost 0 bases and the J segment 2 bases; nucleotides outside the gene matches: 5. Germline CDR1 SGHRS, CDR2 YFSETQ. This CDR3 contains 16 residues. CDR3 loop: CASSLALTGGQETQYF. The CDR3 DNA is TGCGCCAGCAGCTTGGCCCTGACAGGGGGGCAAGAGACCCAGTACTTC.

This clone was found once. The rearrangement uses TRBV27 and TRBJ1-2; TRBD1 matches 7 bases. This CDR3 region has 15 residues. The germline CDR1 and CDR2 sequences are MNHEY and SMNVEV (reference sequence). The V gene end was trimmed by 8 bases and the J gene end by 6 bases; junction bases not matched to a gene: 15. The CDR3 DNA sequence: TGTGCCAGCGCGCCGACCCGAACAGGGGACAATGGCTACACCTTC. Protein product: CASAPTRTGDNGYTF.

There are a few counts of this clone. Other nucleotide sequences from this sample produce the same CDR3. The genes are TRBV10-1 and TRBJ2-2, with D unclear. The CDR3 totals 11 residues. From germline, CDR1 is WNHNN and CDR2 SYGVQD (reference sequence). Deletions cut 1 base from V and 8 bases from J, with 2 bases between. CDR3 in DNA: TGCGCCAGCAGTGAGTTAGGGGAGCTGTTTTTT. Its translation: CASSELGELFF.